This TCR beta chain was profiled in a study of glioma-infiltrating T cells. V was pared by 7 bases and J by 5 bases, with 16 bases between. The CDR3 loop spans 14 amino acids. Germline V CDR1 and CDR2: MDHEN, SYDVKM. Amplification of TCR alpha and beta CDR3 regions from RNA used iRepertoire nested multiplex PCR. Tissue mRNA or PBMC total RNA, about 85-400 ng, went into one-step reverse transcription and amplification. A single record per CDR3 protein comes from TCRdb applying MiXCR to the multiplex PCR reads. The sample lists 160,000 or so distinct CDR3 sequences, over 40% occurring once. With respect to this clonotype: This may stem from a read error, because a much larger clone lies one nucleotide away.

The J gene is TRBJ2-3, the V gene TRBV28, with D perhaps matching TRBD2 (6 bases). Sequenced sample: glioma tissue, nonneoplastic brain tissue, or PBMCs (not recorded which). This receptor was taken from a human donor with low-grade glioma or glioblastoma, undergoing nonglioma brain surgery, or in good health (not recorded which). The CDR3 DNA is TGTGCCAGCATGGAAGGCGGGCGGGGAGATACGCAGTATTTT. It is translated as CASMEGGRGDTQYF.